The clone carrying this TCR beta chain was seen a few times. Its antigen is undetermined. V shed 0 bases and J 4 bases; nucleotides not matched to a gene: 1. Germline-derived CDR1 and CDR2 are SGHVS and FNYEAQ. This CDR3 region has 15 residues. This record comes from a study of T-cell memory formation after mild COVID-19. About the research overall: The study found TCR clusters largely donor specific.

Study-wide results and limits: Largely, contracting CD4+ clones fell within CM and EM, and contracting CD8+ clones within EMRA. Researchers found some responding clones in pre-infection memory, a sign that cross-reactive memory joined.

A single record per CDR3 protein comes from TCRdb applying MiXCR to the 5' RACE reads. The table shows around 250,000 distinct CDR3 sequences, with roughly 15% occurring only once. The rearrangement joins TRBV7-6 to TRBJ2-3; TRBD2 matches at 10 bases. The sample was PBMCs or a T cell subset sorted from them (not recorded which). This sequence was found in a man aged 18 to 35 who had mild COVID-19 (a few samples of this study predate the infection). Cell type and time point are not known. Here the CDR3 reads CASSLAAGGPDTQYF. The CDR3 DNA sequence: TGTGCCAGCAGCTTAGCAGCGGGGGGGCCAGATACGCAGTATTTT.